This section outlines one T cell receptor beta chain sequence together with its context. Antigen: not known. The source of the sample is a study of cytomegalovirus exposure and HLA in healthy donors. Study-level points and caveats: Researchers catalogued about 150 TCR beta chains as cytomegalovirus-associated.

The PCR was carried out with 60 Vbeta primers and 13 Jbeta primers. The data were produced by immunoSEQ multiplex PCR, yet TCRdb's version contains in-frame clones alone and is incomplete. This sample has some 110,000 clones, with 74% found just once. The J segment lost 4 bases and the V segment lost 0 bases, leaving 11 bases of the junction unmatched. Germline V gene lookup returns CDR1 ENHRY and CDR2 SYGVKD. This CDR3 region has 17 residues. V and J are TRBV10-3 and TRBJ1-2, with TRBD1 matching over 7 bases. The receptor's source is a woman aged 45-65 years in good health and CMV-seropositive. The sequencing sample was made of PBMCs. The CDR3 DNA reads as TGTGCCATCAGTGAGTCCGCGGAGGGGGCAACAGGCTATGGCTACACCTTC. It is translated as CAISESAEGATGYGYTF.